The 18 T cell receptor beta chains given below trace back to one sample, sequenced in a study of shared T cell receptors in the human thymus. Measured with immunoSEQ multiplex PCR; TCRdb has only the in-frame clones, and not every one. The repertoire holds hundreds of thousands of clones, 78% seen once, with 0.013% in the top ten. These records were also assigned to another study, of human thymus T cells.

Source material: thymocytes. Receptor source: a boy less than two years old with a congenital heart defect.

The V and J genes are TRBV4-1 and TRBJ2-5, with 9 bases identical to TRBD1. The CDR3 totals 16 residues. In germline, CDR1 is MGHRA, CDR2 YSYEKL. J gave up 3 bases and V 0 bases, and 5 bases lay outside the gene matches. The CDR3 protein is CASSQDRDRDEETQYF. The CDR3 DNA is TGCGCCAGCAGCCAAGACCGGGACAGGGACGAAGAGACCCAGTACTTC.

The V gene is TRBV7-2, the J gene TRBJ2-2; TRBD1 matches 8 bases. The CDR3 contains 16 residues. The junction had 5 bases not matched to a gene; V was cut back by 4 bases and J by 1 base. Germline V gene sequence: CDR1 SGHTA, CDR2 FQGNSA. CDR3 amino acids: CASSYPDRENTGELFF. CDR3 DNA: TGTGCCAGCAGCTACCCGGACAGGGAGAACACCGGGGAGCTGTTTTTT. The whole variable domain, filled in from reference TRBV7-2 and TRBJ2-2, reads GAGVSQSPSNKVTEKGKDVELRCDPISGHTALYWYRQSLGQGLEFLIYFQGNSAPDKSGLPSDRFSAERTGGSVSTLTIQRTQQEDSAVYLCASSYPDRENTGELFFGEGSRLTVL.

The CDR3 DNA is TGCGCCAGCAGCTTGGGGCGACAGGGGGCCCGAGACTACAATGAGCAGTTCTTC. It specifies CASSLGRQGARDYNEQFF. The gene calls are TRBV5-1 and TRBJ2-1; 10 nucleotides align to TRBD1. The CDR3 is 18 residues long. V trimming: 0 bases; J trimming: 3 bases; junction bases outside the gene matches: 9. From germline, CDR1 is SGHRS and CDR2 YFSETQ.

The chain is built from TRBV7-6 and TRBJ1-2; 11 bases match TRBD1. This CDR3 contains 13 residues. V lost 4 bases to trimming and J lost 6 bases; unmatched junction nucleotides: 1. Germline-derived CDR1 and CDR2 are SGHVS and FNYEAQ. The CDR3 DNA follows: TGTGCCAGCAGCTCGGGACAGGGGGATGGCTACACCTTC. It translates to CASSSGQGDGYTF.

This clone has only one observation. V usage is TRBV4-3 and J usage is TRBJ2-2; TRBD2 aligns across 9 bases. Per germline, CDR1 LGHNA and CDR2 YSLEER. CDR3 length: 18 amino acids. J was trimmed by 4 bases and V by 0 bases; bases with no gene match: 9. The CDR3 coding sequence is TGCGCCAGCAGCCAAGACGGCGGCGGGAGGGCGGGCACCGGGGAGCTGTTTTTT. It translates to CASSQDGGGRAGTGELFF.

The CDR3: CASSWSAGSSYEQYF. Written as DNA, the CDR3 is TGTGCCAGCAGCTGGAGCGCGGGGAGCTCCTACGAGCAGTACTTC. The genes are TRBV5-4 and TRBJ2-7; the D gene is possibly TRBD2 (6 bases). Germline V gene lookup returns CDR1 SGHNT and CDR2 YYREEE (reference sequence). V was cut by 3 bases and J by 0 bases, with 13 bases left in between. This CDR3 is built from 15 residues.

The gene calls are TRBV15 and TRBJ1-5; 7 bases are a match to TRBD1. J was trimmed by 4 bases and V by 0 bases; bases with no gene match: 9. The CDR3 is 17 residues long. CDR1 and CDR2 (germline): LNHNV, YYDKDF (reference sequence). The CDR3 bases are TGTGCCACCAGCAGAGATCATCCGGGACAGCTGAATCAGCCCCAGCATTTT. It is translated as CATSRDHPGQLNQPQHF. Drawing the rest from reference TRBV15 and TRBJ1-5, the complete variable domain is DAMVIQNPRYQVTQFGKPVTLSCSQTLNHNVMYWYQQKSSQAPKLLFHYYDKDFNNEADTPDNFQSRRPNTSFCFLDIRSPGLGDTAMYLCATSRDHPGQLNQPQHFGDGTRLSIL.

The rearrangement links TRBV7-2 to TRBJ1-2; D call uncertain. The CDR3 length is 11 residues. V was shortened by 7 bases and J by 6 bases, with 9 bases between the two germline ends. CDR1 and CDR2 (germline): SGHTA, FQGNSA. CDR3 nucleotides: TGTGCCAGCAACCGGACTGATGGCTACACCTTC. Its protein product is CASNRTDGYTF. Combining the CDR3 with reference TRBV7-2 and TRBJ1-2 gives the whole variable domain GAGVSQSPSNKVTEKGKDVELRCDPISGHTALYWYRQSLGQGLEFLIYFQGNSAPDKSGLPSDRFSAERTGGSVSTLTIQRTQQEDSAVYLCASNRTDGYTFGSGTRLTVV.

The CDR3 sequence is CASSQESGTGPNYEQYF. Written as DNA, the CDR3 is TGCGCCAGCAGCCAAGAATCCGGAACAGGTCCAAACTACGAGCAGTACTTC. The J gene is TRBJ2-7, the V gene TRBV4-3; TRBD1 is a possible D gene (5 bases). The V gene lost 0 bases and the J gene lost 3 bases, with 18 bases spanning the gap. Germline CDR1 is LGHNA and CDR2 is YSLEER. The CDR3 has 17 residues.

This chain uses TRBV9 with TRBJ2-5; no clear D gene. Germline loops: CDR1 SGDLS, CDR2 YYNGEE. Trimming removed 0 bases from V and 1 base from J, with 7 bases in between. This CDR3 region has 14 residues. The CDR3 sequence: CASSVAARQETQYF. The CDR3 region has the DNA TGTGCCAGCAGCGTAGCCGCGCGCCAAGAGACCCAGTACTTC.

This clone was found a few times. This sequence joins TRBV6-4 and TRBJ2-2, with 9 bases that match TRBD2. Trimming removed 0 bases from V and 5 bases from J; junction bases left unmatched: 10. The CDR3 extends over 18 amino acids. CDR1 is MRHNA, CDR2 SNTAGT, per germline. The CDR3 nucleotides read TGTGCCAGCAGTGACTCAAGGCGGGAGGGCCTTGGGACCGGGGAGCTGTTTTTT. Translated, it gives CASSDSRREGLGTGELFF.

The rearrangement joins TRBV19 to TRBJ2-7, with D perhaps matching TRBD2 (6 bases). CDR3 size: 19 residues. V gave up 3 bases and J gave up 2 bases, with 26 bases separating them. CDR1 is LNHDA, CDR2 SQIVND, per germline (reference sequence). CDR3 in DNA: TGTGCCAGTAGTATGAATAAGCTATTGGAGGGCTACGGGGCCTACGAGCAGTACTTC. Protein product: CASSMNKLLEGYGAYEQYF.

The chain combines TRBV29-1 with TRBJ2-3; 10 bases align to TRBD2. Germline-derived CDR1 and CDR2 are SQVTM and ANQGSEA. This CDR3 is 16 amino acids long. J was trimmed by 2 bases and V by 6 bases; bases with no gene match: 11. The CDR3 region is CSVRYSAGGDTDTQYF. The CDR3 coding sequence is TGCAGCGTACGCTATTCAGCGGGAGGGGACACAGATACGCAGTATTTT.

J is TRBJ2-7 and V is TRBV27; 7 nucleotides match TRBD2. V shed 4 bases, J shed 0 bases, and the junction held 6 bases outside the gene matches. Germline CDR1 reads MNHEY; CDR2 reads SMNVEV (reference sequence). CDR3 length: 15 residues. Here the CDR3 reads CASSSGTIPSYEQYF. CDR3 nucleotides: TGTGCCAGCAGTTCCGGGACTATCCCCTCCTACGAGCAGTACTTC.

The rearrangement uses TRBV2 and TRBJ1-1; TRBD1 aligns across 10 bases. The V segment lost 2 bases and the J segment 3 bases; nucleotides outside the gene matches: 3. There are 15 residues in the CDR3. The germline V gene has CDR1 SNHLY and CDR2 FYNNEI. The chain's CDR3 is CASSESGTGDTEAFF. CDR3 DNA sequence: TGTGCCAGCAGTGAATCTGGGACAGGGGACACTGAAGCTTTCTTT.

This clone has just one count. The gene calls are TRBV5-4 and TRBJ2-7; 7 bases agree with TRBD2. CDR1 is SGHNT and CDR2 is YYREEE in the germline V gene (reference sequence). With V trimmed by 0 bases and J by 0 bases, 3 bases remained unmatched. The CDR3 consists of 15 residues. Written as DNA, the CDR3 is TGTGCCAGCAGCTTGGCGGCTAGCGGCTCCTACGAGCAGTACTTC. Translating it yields CASSLAASGSYEQYF.

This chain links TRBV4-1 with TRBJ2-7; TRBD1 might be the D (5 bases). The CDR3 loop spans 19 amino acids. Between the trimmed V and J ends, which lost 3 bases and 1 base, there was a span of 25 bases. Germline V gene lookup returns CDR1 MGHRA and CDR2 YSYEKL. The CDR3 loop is CASSHKMGKGRKRSYEQYF. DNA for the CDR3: TGCGCCAGCAGCCACAAAATGGGAAAGGGGCGGAAGAGGTCCTACGAGCAGTACTTC.

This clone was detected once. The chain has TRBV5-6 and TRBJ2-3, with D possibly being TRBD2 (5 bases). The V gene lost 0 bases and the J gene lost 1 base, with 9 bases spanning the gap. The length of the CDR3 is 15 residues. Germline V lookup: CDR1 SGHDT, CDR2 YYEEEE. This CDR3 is CASSLAGICTDTQYF. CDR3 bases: TGTGCCAGCAGCTTGGCGGGGATTTGCACAGATACGCAGTATTTT.